This TCR beta chain came from a study of blood T cell repertoires in COVID-19. Study-level background: COVID-19 samples from acute and convalescent phases originated in the United States, Italy and Spain. T cells, B-cell-depleted T cells, or PBMCs provided the cDNA or gDNA that served as material.

As originally analysed: Estimation of nucleated cell counts was performed using reference gene primer amplification. Generated by immunoSEQ multiplex PCR, the TCRdb table keeps only in-frame clones and is missing some. V, J and clone size reflect that table, while D and trimming were determined from the DNA. The repertoire has 65,000 to 75,000 clones, roughly 80% of them found once; the top ten carry over 40%. With 0 bases removed from V and 0 bases from J, the gap between germline ends came to 11 bases. Per the germline V gene, CDR1 is SGDLS and CDR2 is YYNGEE. The CDR3 consists of 16 residues. This receptor was obtained from a man at least 80 years old with acute or convalescent COVID-19. The rearrangement links TRBV9 to TRBJ2-3; no clear D. The specimen sequenced was peripheral blood. In nucleotides, the CDR3 is TGTGCCAGCAGCGTAGGCGTTCATGATAGCACAGATACGCAGTATTTT. Amino acid sequence: CASSVGVHDSTDTQYF.